Each of the 9 T cell receptor beta chains below was sequenced from the same sample in a study of blood T cell repertoires in COVID-19. The method was immunoSEQ multiplex PCR; TCRdb's version includes in-frame clones alone and lacks a portion of them. The profile shows over 250,000 clones, 70% to 90% of them singletons. Sequences were obtained from PBMCs or T cells enriched from blood (not recorded which). The receptors were gathered from a woman aged 25 to 39 who had recovered from COVID-19.

The V call is TRBV29-1, the J call TRBJ1-4, with D perhaps matching TRBD1 (6 bases). This CDR3 has 13 amino acids. The V end lost 7 bases, the J end lost 8 bases, and 17 bases lay between the germline ends. CDR1 SQVTM and CDR2 ANQGSEA come from the germline V gene. CDR3 in amino acids: CSGQQGSLEKLFF. The CDR3 nucleotides are TGCAGCGGACAACAGGGAAGTTTGGAAAAACTGTTTTTT.

V is TRBV4-1 and J is TRBJ2-1; a possible D gene is TRBD1 (5 bases). V lost 5 bases to trimming and J lost 3 bases, with 8 bases between them. The CDR3 length is 13 residues. The germline CDR1 and CDR2 sequences are MGHRA and YSYEKL. CDR3 sequence (DNA): TGCGCCAGCAGCAGGGGTTACTACAATGAGCAGTTCTTC. Residues: CASSRGYYNEQFF.

This chain links TRBV7-9 with TRBJ2-1, with D possibly matching TRBD1 (5 bases). This CDR3 region has 14 residues. The germline V gene has CDR1 SEHNR and CDR2 FQNEAQ (reference sequence). V was clipped by 5 bases and J by 0 bases, with 8 bases between them. The CDR3 DNA reads as TGTGCCAGCAGCGGGGCCCCCTCCTACAATGAGCAGTTCTTC. This codes for CASSGAPSYNEQFF.

The rearrangement uses TRBV28 and TRBJ1-1, with D perhaps TRBD1 (5 bases). V lost 8 bases, J lost 3 bases, and 19 bases lay in between. Germline values: CDR1 MDHEN, CDR2 SYDVKM. This CDR3 has 15 residues. CDR3 coding DNA: TGTGCCAGCGTGTCTAGGGGCAGGGCGGACACTGAAGCTTTCTTT. Its protein is CASVSRGRADTEAFF.

The gene calls are TRBV5-1 and TRBJ1-4, with D perhaps TRBD1 (6 bases). The CDR3 runs to 19 residues. Germline values: CDR1 SGHRS, CDR2 YFSETQ. Trimming took off 2 bases at V and 2 bases at J, with 22 bases between the two ends. The chain's CDR3 is CASSLYPRTDSATNEKLFF. CDR3 in DNA: TGCGCCAGCAGCTTATACCCCAGGACGGACAGTGCCACTAATGAAAAACTGTTTTTT.

The chain combines TRBV7-2 with TRBJ1-4; D remains unclear. Trimming cost V 5 bases and J 0 bases, with 7 bases left between them. Germline assignment: CDR1 SGHTA and CDR2 FQGNSA. The CDR3 loop spans 14 amino acids. The CDR3 region is CASSPHPTNEKLFF. CDR3 DNA sequence: TGTGCCAGCAGCCCCCATCCAACTAATGAAAAACTGTTTTTT.

The chain couples TRBV3-1 (or the pseudogene TRBV3-2) to TRBJ1-2, with 8 bases identical to TRBD1. The CDR3 runs to 14 residues. The germline gives CDR1 LGHDT, CDR2 YNNKEL (reference sequence). With V trimmed by 4 bases and J by 7 bases, 8 bases remained unmatched. For the CDR3, the DNA is TGTGCCAGCAGCCGTGGACAGGGTCGAGGTGGCTACACCTTC. Its protein product is CASSRGQGRGGYTF.

The J gene is TRBJ2-7, the V gene TRBV21-1; the table's D call TRBD1 went unverified against the DNA. TRBV21-1 is annotated as a pseudogene. The CDR3 consists of 15 residues. CDR3 coding DNA: TGTGCCAGCAGCAATTCGACAGGGACAACCTACGAGCAGTACTTC. Protein: CASSNSTGTTYEQYF.

The genes are TRBV28 and TRBJ1-2; 8 bases agree with TRBD1. CDR1 is MDHEN and CDR2 is SYDVKM in the germline V gene. The V and J ends lost 6 bases and 6 bases, in that order; junction bases with no gene match: 6. The CDR3 has 13 amino acids. CDR3 amino acids: CASSLNRGNGYTF. CDR3 coding DNA: TGTGCCAGCAGCCTCAACAGGGGGAATGGCTACACCTTC.